One sample yielded the 3 T cell receptor beta chains listed below, sequenced in a study of T-cell reconstitution after alpha-beta-depleted transplantation in children. For TCRbeta, the library was prepared with unique molecular identifiers. Each CDR3 protein gets one entry after TCRdb re-called the PCR reads with MiXCR. Of a few hundred thousand distinct CDR3 sequences listed, about a tenth are singletons. The input for sequencing was PBMCs, taken before TCRalphabeta/CD19-depleted stem cell transplant. The receptors come from a boy younger than two with acute myeloid leukemia, due to receive a stem cell transplant.

This clonotype was detected ten times or more. This rearrangement joins TRBV12-5 to TRBJ1-1; D ambiguous. Germline lookup yields CDR1 LGHNT and CDR2 FRNRAP. The CDR3 length is 13 residues. With 8 bases removed from V and 0 bases from J, the gap between germline ends came to 10 bases. In nucleotides, the CDR3 is TGTGCTAGTTCGCGCGGGGTGAACACTGAAGCTTTCTTT. As protein: CASSRGVNTEAFF.

This clonotype was detected ten times or more. The chain employs TRBV12-3 or TRBV12-4 and TRBJ2-4; D is possibly TRBD2 (6 bases). The V and J ends lost 6 bases and 7 bases respectively, with 16 bases between them. The CDR3 spans 14 residues. CDR3 bases: TGTGCCAGCAGCATATCGGGGGTATGGAACATTCAGTACTTC. Its translation: CASSISGVWNIQYF.

This clonotype was recorded many times. The chain has TRBV4-3 and TRBJ2-7; D possibly corresponds to TRBD2 (6 bases). The V gene's germline CDR1 is LGHNA and CDR2 YSLEER. This CDR3 spans 13 amino acids. V lost 2 bases and J lost 5, with 10 bases in between. The CDR3 reads CASSQLGGHEQYF. The CDR3 nucleotides read TGCGCCAGCAGCCAATTGGGGGGTCACGAGCAGTACTTC.